The clone carrying this T cell receptor beta chain was counted at least ten times. Per germline, CDR1 MNHEY and CDR2 SVGEGT. Trimming took 5 bases from V and 5 from J, leaving 6 bases between them. The CDR3 length is 12 residues. Semi-nested PCR with Nested Universal Primer A followed constant-region reverse priming of full-length variable regions. One entry per CDR3 protein results from TCRdb running MiXCR on the 5' RACE reads. The sample lists about 54,000 distinct CDR3 sequences; more than 15% were seen once. The receptor's source is a female donor with breast cancer. The V and J genes are TRBV6-2 or TRBV6-3 and TRBJ2-2; D call uncertain. The sequenced sample consisted of naive CD4+ T cells sorted from blood. Subset in this sample: naive CD4+ T cells, CD4+CD45RA+CD25-. CDR3 bases: TGTGCCAGCAGTCTTAGTACCGGGGAGCTGTTTTTT. It is translated as CASSLSTGELFF.